This note documents a single TCR beta chain sequence. As yet, its antigen is unknown. The CDR3 runs 16 residues. Germline CDR1 LGHDT, CDR2 YNNKEL (reference sequence). V was cut by 3 bases and J by 7 bases, with 19 bases left in between. Assay: immunoSEQ multiplex PCR; the TCRdb copy retains only in-frame clones and omits some. The sample yields about 94,000 clones, 88% seen once. This sample was taken from a study of T cell responses to AZD1222 COVID-19 vaccine. General study points: It was only after the peak T cell response that any repertoires were sampled. In a largely white British group with more females than males, clonal diversity was possibly underestimated.

The gene calls are TRBV3-1 (or the pseudogene TRBV3-2) and TRBJ2-1; possible D gene TRBD2, 7 bases. The material sequenced was peripheral blood, taken 28 days after the second AZD1222 dose. The sequence was collected from an adult who received the AZD1222 COVID-19 vaccine. CDR3 bases: TGTGCCAGCAGCCATTCGCGGGGGCCTCGGGGGAATGAGCAGTTCTTC. Translated: CASSHSRGPRGNEQFF.